This T cell receptor (beta chain) was obtained from a study of T-cell memory formation after mild COVID-19. Study-level information: Largely donor-specific TCR clusters were found.

As to this clonotype: Its antigen remains unknown.

TCRdb independently ran MiXCR on the 5' RACE reads; one entry per CDR3 protein. The table shows about 270,000 distinct CDR3 sequences, with over 15% occurring only once. Study outcomes and limitations: Second-wave clones with a day 37 peak had unconfirmed SARS-CoV-2 specificity. Mainly in CM and EM were contracting CD4+ clones; CD8+ were in EMRA.

The CDR3 consists of 17 residues. Germline V lookup: CDR1 LGHNA, CDR2 YSLEER. Trimming cost V 4 bases and J 4 bases; bases outside gene matches: 8. The TCR originated in an adult woman who had mild COVID-19 (a few samples of this study predate the infection). Cell type and time point are not known. The chain carries TRBV4-3 and TRBJ2-3; 13 bases fit TRBD2. Sequenced material: PBMCs or a T cell subset sorted from them (not recorded which). The DNA for the CDR3 is TGCGCCAGCAGCCCACTGCGGACTAGCGGGGGAGCAGATACGCAGTATTTT. Translated, it gives CASSPLRTSGGADTQYF.